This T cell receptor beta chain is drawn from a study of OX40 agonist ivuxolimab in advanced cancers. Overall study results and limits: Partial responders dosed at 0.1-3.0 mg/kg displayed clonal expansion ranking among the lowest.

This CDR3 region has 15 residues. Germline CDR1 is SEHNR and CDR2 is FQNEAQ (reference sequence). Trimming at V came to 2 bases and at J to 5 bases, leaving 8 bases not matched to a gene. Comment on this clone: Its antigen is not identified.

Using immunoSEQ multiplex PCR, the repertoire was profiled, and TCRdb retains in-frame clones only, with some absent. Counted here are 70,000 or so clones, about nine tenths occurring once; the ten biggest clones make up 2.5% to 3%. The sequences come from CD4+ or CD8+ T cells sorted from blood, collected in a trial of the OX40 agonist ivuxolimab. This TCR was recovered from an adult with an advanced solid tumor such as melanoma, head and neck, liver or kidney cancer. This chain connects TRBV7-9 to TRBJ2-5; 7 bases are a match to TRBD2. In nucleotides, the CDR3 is TGTGCCAGCAGCTTAAGTATGGGAGGGAAGGAGACCCAGTACTTC. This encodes CASSLSMGGKETQYF. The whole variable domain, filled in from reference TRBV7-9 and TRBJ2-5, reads DTGVSQNPRHKITKRGQNVTFRCDPISEHNRLYWYRQTLGQGPEFLTYFQNEAQLEKSRLLSDRFSAERPKGSFSTLEIQRTEQGDSAMYLCASSLSMGGKETQYFGPGTRLLVL.